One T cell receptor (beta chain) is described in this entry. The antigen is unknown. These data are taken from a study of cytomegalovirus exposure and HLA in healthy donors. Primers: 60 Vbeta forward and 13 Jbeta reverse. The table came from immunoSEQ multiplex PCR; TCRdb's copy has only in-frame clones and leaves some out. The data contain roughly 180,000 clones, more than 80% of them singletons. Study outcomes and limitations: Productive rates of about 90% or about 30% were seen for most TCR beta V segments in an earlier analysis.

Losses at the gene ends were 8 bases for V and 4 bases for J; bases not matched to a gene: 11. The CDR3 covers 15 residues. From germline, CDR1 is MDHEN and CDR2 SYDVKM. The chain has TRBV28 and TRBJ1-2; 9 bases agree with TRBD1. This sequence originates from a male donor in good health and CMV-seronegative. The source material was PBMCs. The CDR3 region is CASLRTGGATYGYTF. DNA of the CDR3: TGTGCCAGCCTCCGTACAGGGGGCGCAACCTATGGCTACACCTTC.